This TCR beta chain was recorded in a study of blood T cell repertoires in COVID-19. V was pared by 5 bases and J by 6 bases, with 9 bases of the junction left unmatched. The CDR3 covers 15 residues. Germline V CDR1 and CDR2: SGHTA, FQGNSA. Repertoires were generated with immunoSEQ multiplex PCR, while TCRdb's copy carries only in-frame clones and drops some. This sample has a few hundred thousand clones, with 70% to 90% found just once. The receptor was derived from a man younger than 30 with active or convalescent COVID-19. Sequencing used peripheral blood. The J gene is TRBJ2-1, the V gene TRBV7-2, with 8 bases lining up with TRBD2. The CDR3, as DNA: TGTGCCAGCAGCCGTAGCGGGATTGAAGGCAATGAGCAGTTCTTC. Translation: CASSRSGIEGNEQFF. Filled out from reference TRBV7-2 and TRBJ2-1, the complete variable domain reads GAGVSQSPSNKVTEKGKDVELRCDPISGHTALYWYRQSLGQGLEFLIYFQGNSAPDKSGLPSDRFSAERTGGSVSTLTIQRTQQEDSAVYLCASSRSGIEGNEQFFGPGTRLTVL.